These T cell receptor beta chains were read from a single sample in a study of blood T cells in healthy people across ages. TCRdb analysed the 5' RACE reads with MiXCR anew, one entry per CDR3 protein. The data contain roughly 2 million distinct CDR3 sequences, about 50% of them singletons. The sequenced sample was blood. These receptors came from a woman between 40 and 50 years old in good health. Each CDR3 is given with its conserved first and last residue. D genes are given only for firm matches. Clone size appears in some rows only: once, few, many, or a class for an expanded clone.

J: TRBJ2-7
D: NA
V: TRBV5-1
size: NA
length: 14
DNA: TGCGCCAGCAGCCCGGACGGGGGAGGCTACGAGCAGTACTTC
CDR3: CASSPDGGGYEQYF

J: TRBJ1-2
D: NA
V: TRBV12-3/TRBV12-4
size: NA
length: 15
DNA: TGTGCCAGCAGCGGCCTAGAAACTTTTAACTATGGCTACACCTTC
CDR3: CASSGLETFNYGYTF

J: TRBJ2-7
D: TRBD1
V: TRBV7-8
size: NA
length: 16
DNA: TGTGCCAGCAGCTCTCATCGGGGACAGGGGGCGAACGAGCAGTACTTC
CDR3: CASSSHRGQGANEQYF

J: TRBJ2-3
D: TRBD2
V: TRBV7-7
size: NA
length: 16
DNA: TGTGCTAGCAGCCCCGAGACTAGCGGGGGCCTTAATATGCAGTATTTT
CDR3: CASSPETSGGLNMQYF

J: TRBJ2-4
D: TRBD2
V: TRBV6-2/TRBV6-3
size: NA
length: 16
DNA: TGTGCCAGCAGCGCTAGCGGGATGATTGTCAAAAACATTCAGTACTTC
CDR3: CASSASGMIVKNIQYF

J: TRBJ2-1
D: NA
V: TRBV6-5
size: NA
length: 14
DNA: TGTGCCAGCAGTGACTCGATAGGGAACAATGAGCAGTTCTTC
CDR3: CASSDSIGNNEQFF

J: TRBJ2-1
D: NA
V: TRBV27
size: NA
length: 14
DNA: TGTGCCAGCAGTTTAAAGGACCAGTCCACTCTTCCGTTCTTC
CDR3: CASSLKDQSTLPFF

J: TRBJ1-2
D: NA
V: TRBV21-1
size: NA
length: 16
DNA: TGTGCCAGCAGCCTCCCCGGGGGGTCCGGCGAGGATGGCTACACCTTC
CDR3: CASSLPGGSGEDGYTF

J: TRBJ2-3
D: TRBD1
V: TRBV11-2
size: NA
length: 16
DNA: TGTGCCAGCAGCCGAGCACAGGGGGCTAGCACAGATACGCAGTATTTT
CDR3: CASSRAQGASTDTQYF

J: TRBJ1-2
D: TRBD1
V: TRBV28
size: NA
length: 15
DNA: TGTGCCAGCACCAAAGGGGGACAGGGGGGCGATGGCTACACCTTC
CDR3: CASTKGGQGGDGYTF

J: TRBJ2-3
D: NA
V: TRBV5-1
size: many
length: 11
DNA: TGTGCCAGCAGCTTAGGAGATACGCAGTATTTT
CDR3: CASSLGDTQYF

J: TRBJ2-5
D: TRBD1
V: TRBV5-1
size: NA
length: 15
DNA: TGCGCCAGCAGCTTGAGGCAGGGGGACCAAGAGACCCAGTACTTC
CDR3: CASSLRQGDQETQYF

J: TRBJ2-4
D: NA
V: TRBV15
size: NA
length: 17
DNA: TGTGCCTCCAGCAGACCGTGGGGGGCCACAGCCAAAAACATTCAGTACTTC
CDR3: CASSRPWGATAKNIQYF

J: TRBJ2-1
D: NA
V: TRBV7-2
size: few
length: 15
DNA: TGTGCCAGCAGCTCATACAGGGTGTTAGGGAATGAGCAGTTCTTC
CDR3: CASSSYRVLGNEQFF

J: TRBJ2-7
D: TRBD1
V: TRBV7-9
size: NA
length: 14
DNA: TGTGCCAGCAGCTATAGTGAGACAGGGAACGAGCAGTACTTC
CDR3: CASSYSETGNEQYF

J: TRBJ2-5
D: NA
V: TRBV15
size: NA
length: 15
DNA: TGTGCCACCAGCAGAGACCTCTTGTATGGCAATGAGCAGTACTTC
CDR3: CATSRDLLYGNEQYF

J: TRBJ2-2
D: NA
V: TRBV7-2
size: few
length: 16
DNA: TGTGCCAGCAGCCGGCTGGGGGCCACAAACACCGGGGAGCTGTTTTTT
CDR3: CASSRLGATNTGELFF

J: TRBJ2-1
D: TRBD2
V: TRBV6-2/TRBV6-3
size: few
length: 15
DNA: TGTGCCAGCAGTTACGAGGCTAGCGGGTACAATGAGCAGTTCTTC
CDR3: CASSYEASGYNEQFF

J: TRBJ2-1
D: TRBD2
V: TRBV29-1
size: few
length: 12
DNA: TGCAGCGTTGAAGGCGGGGGAGATGAGCAGTTCTTC
CDR3: CSVEGGGDEQFF

J: TRBJ2-6
D: TRBD1
V: TRBV20-1
size: NA
length: 18
DNA: TGCAGTGCTAGCAGGGGGCTGGGCTCCAGCTCTGGGGCCAACGTCCTGACTTTC
CDR3: CSASRGLGSSSGANVLTF

J: TRBJ2-1
D: NA
V: TRBV7-2
size: few
length: 15
DNA: TGTGCCAGCAGCTTAGAGGGGCCTAGCAAGGGTGAGCAGTTCTTC
CDR3: CASSLEGPSKGEQFF

J: TRBJ2-1
D: NA
V: TRBV20-1
size: few
length: 13
DNA: TGCAGTGCTAGAGGGGGCCAGATCAATGAGCAGTTCTTC
CDR3: CSARGGQINEQFF

J: TRBJ2-1
D: TRBD1
V: TRBV24-1
size: NA
length: 15
DNA: TGTGCCACCAGTGATTGGACAGGAGACTACAATGAGCAGTTCTTC
CDR3: CATSDWTGDYNEQFF

J: TRBJ2-7
D: NA
V: TRBV3-1
size: NA
length: 16
DNA: TGTGCCAGCAGCCAATTCGGTCAGCCTAACTCCTACGAGCAGTACTTC
CDR3: CASSQFGQPNSYEQYF

J: TRBJ2-7
D: NA
V: TRBV28
size: NA
length: 13
DNA: TGTGCCAGCAGTGTTGTTGGGGTATACGAGCAGTACTTC
CDR3: CASSVVGVYEQYF

J: TRBJ1-2
D: NA
V: TRBV12-3/TRBV12-4
size: NA
length: 14
DNA: TGTGCCAGCAGTTTATTCGGGGATACCTATGGCTACACCTTC
CDR3: CASSLFGDTYGYTF

J: TRBJ1-4
D: NA
V: TRBV4-2
size: few
length: 15
DNA: TGTGCCAGCAGCCCACAACGACAGCCTAATGAAAAACTGTTTTTT
CDR3: CASSPQRQPNEKLFF